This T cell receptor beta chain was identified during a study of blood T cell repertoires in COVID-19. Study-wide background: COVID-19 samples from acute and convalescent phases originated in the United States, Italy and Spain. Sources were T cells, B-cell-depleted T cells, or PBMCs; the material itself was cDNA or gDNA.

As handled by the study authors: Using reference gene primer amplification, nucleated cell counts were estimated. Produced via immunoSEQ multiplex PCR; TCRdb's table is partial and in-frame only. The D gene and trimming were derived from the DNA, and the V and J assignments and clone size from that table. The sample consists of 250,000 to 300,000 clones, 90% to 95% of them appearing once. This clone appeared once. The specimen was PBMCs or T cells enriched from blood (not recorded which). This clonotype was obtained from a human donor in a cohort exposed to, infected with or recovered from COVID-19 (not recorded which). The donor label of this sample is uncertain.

The CDR3 sequence: CASSAQWTGMDTQYF. The DNA for the CDR3 is TGTGCCAGCAGCGCTCAATGGACAGGGATGGATACGCAGTATTTT. The chain is built from TRBV9 and TRBJ2-3; TRBD1 matches at 8 bases. CDR1 is SGDLS and CDR2 is YYNGEE in the germline V gene. There are 15 residues in the CDR3. The V and J ends lost 3 bases and 6 bases, in that order; junction bases with no gene match: 9.